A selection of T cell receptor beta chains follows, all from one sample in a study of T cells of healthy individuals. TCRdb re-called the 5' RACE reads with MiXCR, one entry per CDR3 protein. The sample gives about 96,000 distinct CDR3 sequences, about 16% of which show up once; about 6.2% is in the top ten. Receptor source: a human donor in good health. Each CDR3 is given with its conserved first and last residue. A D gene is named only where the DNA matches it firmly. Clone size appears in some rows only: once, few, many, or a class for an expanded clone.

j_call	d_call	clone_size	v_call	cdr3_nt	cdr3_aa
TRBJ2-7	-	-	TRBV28	TGTGCCAGCAGTTTAAAGGGGATGGCCTACGAGCAGTACTTC	CASSLKGMAYEQYF
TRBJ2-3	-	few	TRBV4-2	TGTGCCAGCAGCCAAATGGGGGACCCGAGGACAGATACGCAGTATTTT	CASSQMGDPRTDTQYF
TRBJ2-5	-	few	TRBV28	TGTGCCAGCAGCCCCTCGACAGTTGTAGGGGAGACCCAGTACTTC	CASSPSTVVGETQYF
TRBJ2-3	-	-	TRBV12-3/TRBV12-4	TGTGCCAGCAGTTTGGGAAGTAGCACAGATACGCAGTATTTT	CASSLGSSTDTQYF
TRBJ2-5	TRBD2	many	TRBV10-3	TGTGCCATCAGTGGTACTCCGGGGGGAGAGACCCAGTACTTC	CAISGTPGGETQYF
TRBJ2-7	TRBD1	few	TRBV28	TGTGCCAGCAGCTTAGGACAGGACTACGAGCAGTACTTC	CASSLGQDYEQYF
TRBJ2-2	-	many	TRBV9	TGTGCCAGCAGCGTAGGAGGCCAGGGGTTCAGCACCGGGGAGCTGTTTTTT	CASSVGGQGFSTGELFF
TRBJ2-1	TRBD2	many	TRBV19	TGTGCCAGTAGTCCCCAGGAACGGGGGGGGAGTAATGAGCAGTTCTTC	CASSPQERGGSNEQFF
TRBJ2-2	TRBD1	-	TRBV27	TGTGCCAGCAGTTTATCCACCCTCGGACAGGGGAGGGACACCGGGGAGCTGTTTTTT	CASSLSTLGQGRDTGELFF
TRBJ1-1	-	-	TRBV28	TGTGCCAGCAGTTTCTTACTGATGGAAAGGTATGCTTTCTTT	CASSFLLMERYAFF
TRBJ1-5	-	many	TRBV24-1	TGTGCCACCAGTGTGGGTAAGAATCAGCCCCAGCATTTT	CATSVGKNQPQHF
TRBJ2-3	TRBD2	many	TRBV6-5	TGTGCCAGCAGGGCCGGGACTAGCGGGGATTTCACAGATACGCAGTATTTT	CASRAGTSGDFTDTQYF
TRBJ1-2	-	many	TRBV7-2	TGTGCCAGCAGCTTAGACCGACAGGTGTATGGCTACACCTTC	CASSLDRQVYGYTF
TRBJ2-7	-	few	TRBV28	TGTGCCAGCAGTCAGGGGCCCCGGAACGAGCAGTACTTC	CASSQGPRNEQYF
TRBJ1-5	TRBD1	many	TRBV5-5	TGTGCCAGCAGCTTCGGGACAGGGGTCCAGCCCCAGCATTTT	CASSFGTGVQPQHF
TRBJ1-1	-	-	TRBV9	TGTGCCAGCAGCCCACTACAGGGAAACACTGAAGCTTTCTTT	CASSPLQGNTEAFF
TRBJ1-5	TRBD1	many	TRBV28	TGTGCCAGCAGCCGAACAGGGGGCGCCGTTCAGCCCCAGCATTTT	CASSRTGGAVQPQHF
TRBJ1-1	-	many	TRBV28	TGTGCCAGCAGTCCCGGGGGGGTTCGCTACACTGAAGCTTTCTTT	CASSPGGVRYTEAFF
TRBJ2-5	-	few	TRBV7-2	TGTGCCAGCAGCTTAGTACGGGGGCAGATGGAGACCCAGTACTTC	CASSLVRGQMETQYF
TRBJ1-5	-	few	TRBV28	TGTGCCAGCACTTCGTCCTGGGGGAGCAATCAGCCCCAGCATTTT	CASTSSWGSNQPQHF
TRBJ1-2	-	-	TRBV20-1	TGCAGTGCTAGAGATATATCCCAGGGCGACGACTACACCTTC	CSARDISQGDDYTF
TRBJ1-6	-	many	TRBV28	TGTGCCAGCAGATTCACAGGAGAATCACCCCTCCACTTT	CASRFTGESPLHF
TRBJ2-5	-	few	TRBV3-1	TGTGCCAGCAGCCAAGTAGGAGAGACCCAGTACTTC	CASSQVGETQYF
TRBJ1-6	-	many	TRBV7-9	TGTGCCAGCAGCACAGGGAGCTATAATTCACCCCTCCACTTT	CASSTGSYNSPLHF
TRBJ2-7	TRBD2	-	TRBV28	TGTGCCAGCAGCGCTAGCGGGATTGACTCTTACGAGCAGTACTTC	CASSASGIDSYEQYF
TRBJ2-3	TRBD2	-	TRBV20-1	TGCAGTGCTAGAGATAAGCCGACTAGCCCAGATACGCAGTATTTT	CSARDKPTSPDTQYF
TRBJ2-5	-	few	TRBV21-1	TGTGCCAGCAGCAAAGGGGCAGATACACAAGAGACCCAGTACTTC	CASSKGADTQETQYF
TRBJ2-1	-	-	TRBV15	TGTGCCACCAGCGACCATGGCCCTCTCAGGGGAGGGGAATTCTTC	CATSDHGPLRGGEFF
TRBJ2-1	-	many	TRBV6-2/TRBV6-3	TGTGCCATCAGCCCGGACCTTTACAATGAGCAGTTCTTC	CAISPDLYNEQFF
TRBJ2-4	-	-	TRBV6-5	TGTGCCAGCAGTTCACCCGGCAAAAACATTCAGTACTTC	CASSSPGKNIQYF
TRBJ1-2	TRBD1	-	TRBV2	TGTGCCAGGGAGACAGGGACAGGCTATGGCTACACCTTC	CARETGTGYGYTF
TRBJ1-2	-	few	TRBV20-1	TGCAGTGCTGGGGGCCGCTGGGGCTACACCTTC	CSAGGRWGYTF
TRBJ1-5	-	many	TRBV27	TGTGCCAGCAGTTTTTCCAGGGAAATCAATCAGCCCCAGCATTTT	CASSFSREINQPQHF
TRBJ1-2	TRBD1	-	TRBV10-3	TGTGCCATCAGTGAGTGGGCAGGGGGCCACTATGGCTACACCTTC	CAISEWAGGHYGYTF
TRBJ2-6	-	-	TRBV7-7	TGTGCTAGCAGCCAAACCGGGGCTGGGGCCAACGTCCTGACTTTC	CASSQTGAGANVLTF
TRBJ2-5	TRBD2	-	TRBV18	TGTGCCAGCTCTCTTACTAGCGCGGAGACCCAGTACTTC	CASSLTSAETQYF
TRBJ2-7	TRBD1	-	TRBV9	TGTGCCAGCAGCGCGACAGGGCAGGGCGAGCAGTACTTC	CASSATGQGEQYF
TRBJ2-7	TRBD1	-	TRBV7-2	TGTGCCAGCAGCGTGACAGGGTGGTACGAGCAGTACTTC	CASSVTGWYEQYF
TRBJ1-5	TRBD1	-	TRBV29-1	TGCAGCGTTGACTGCGCCCGAGGACAGGGGTGGGATGGCAATCAGCCCCAGCATTTT	CSVDCARGQGWDGNQPQHF
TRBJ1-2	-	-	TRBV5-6	TGTGCCAGCAGCCTTGACGGCCCCTCTAACTATGGCTACACCTTC	CASSLDGPSNYGYTF
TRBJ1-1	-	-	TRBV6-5	TGTGCCAGCAGGTTCGGGTTTTACACTGAAGCTTTCTTT	CASRFGFYTEAFF
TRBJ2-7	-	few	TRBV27	TGTGCCAGCAGTTTAAGGCGGGGGACACCTGTGATATACGAGCAGTACTTC	CASSLRRGTPVIYEQYF
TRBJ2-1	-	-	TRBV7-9	TGTGCCAGCAGCTTAGGGGCTAACCCCTACAATGAGCAGTTCTTC	CASSLGANPYNEQFF